These T cell receptor beta chains were read from a single sample in a study of T cell responses to AZD1222 COVID-19 vaccine. Sequencing used immunoSEQ multiplex PCR; TCRdb keeps in-frame clones, though not all of them. The sample includes 150,000 to 200,000 clones, roughly 94% of them seen just once. The sequencing here drew on peripheral blood, taken 28 days after the second AZD1222 dose. Source of these receptors: an adult who received the AZD1222 COVID-19 vaccine. Each CDR3 is given with its conserved first and last residue. Fields, in order: J gene, V gene, clone size, D gene, CDR3 protein, CDR3 DNA. The D gene is left open where the match is weak. Part of the rows lack a size; the others show once, few, many or a class for expanded clones.

j_call: TRBJ1-2
v_call: TRBV27
clone_size: NA
d_call: TRBD1
cdr3_aa: CASSFLGQREGGYTF
cdr3_nt: TGTGCCAGCAGTTTCCTGGGACAGCGGGAGGGGGGCTACACCTTC

j_call: TRBJ1-3
v_call: TRBV5-1
clone_size: NA
d_call: TRBD1
cdr3_aa: CASSPGQGRDTIYF
cdr3_nt: TGCGCCAGCAGTCCTGGACAGGGCCGAGACACCATATATTTT

j_call: TRBJ2-7
v_call: TRBV28
clone_size: NA
d_call: NA
cdr3_aa: CASSLTLYEQYF
cdr3_nt: TGTGCCAGCAGCCTCACCCTCTACGAGCAGTACTTC

j_call: TRBJ2-1
v_call: TRBV19
clone_size: NA
d_call: NA
cdr3_aa: CASSIGTGYNEQFF
cdr3_nt: TGTGCCAGTAGTATCGGGACTGGCTACAATGAGCAGTTCTTC

j_call: TRBJ2-2
v_call: TRBV4-1
clone_size: NA
d_call: TRBD1
cdr3_aa: CASNLPGTGNTGELFF
cdr3_nt: TGCGCCAGCAACTTGCCGGGGACAGGGAACACCGGGGAGCTGTTTTTT

j_call: TRBJ2-1
v_call: TRBV11-2
clone_size: NA
d_call: TRBD2
cdr3_aa: CASSLDILAGRDNEQFF
cdr3_nt: TGTGCCAGCAGCTTAGATATTCTAGCGGGTCGAGACAATGAGCAGTTCTTC

j_call: TRBJ1-2
v_call: TRBV18
clone_size: once
d_call: NA
cdr3_aa: CASSPRGSYGYTF
cdr3_nt: TGTGCCAGCTCACCGCGGGGGTCCTATGGCTACACCTTC

j_call: TRBJ2-7
v_call: TRBV6-5
clone_size: NA
d_call: TRBD2
cdr3_aa: CASSYSSGGPYEQYF
cdr3_nt: TGTGCCAGCAGTTACTCGAGCGGGGGCCCCTACGAGCAGTACTTC

j_call: TRBJ1-1
v_call: TRBV18
clone_size: NA
d_call: NA
cdr3_aa: CASSPKQENTEAFF
cdr3_nt: TGTGCCAGCTCACCCAAACAGGAGAACACTGAAGCTTTCTTT

j_call: TRBJ1-2
v_call: TRBV11-2
clone_size: NA
d_call: NA
cdr3_aa: CASSLEYGESRGYTF
cdr3_nt: TGTGCCAGCAGCTTAGAATACGGAGAGAGTAGGGGCTACACCTTC

j_call: TRBJ2-7
v_call: TRBV7-2
clone_size: NA
d_call: TRBD1
cdr3_aa: CASSLGGQGFGEQYF
cdr3_nt: TGTGCCAGCAGCTTAGGCGGACAGGGGTTCGGCGAGCAGTACTTC

j_call: TRBJ1-6
v_call: TRBV14
clone_size: NA
d_call: NA
cdr3_aa: CASSPFGKSLHF
cdr3_nt: TGTGCCAGCAGCCCCTTTGGTAAATCCCTCCACTTT

j_call: TRBJ2-5
v_call: TRBV27
clone_size: NA
d_call: TRBD2
cdr3_aa: CASSPRPLAGTQETQYF
cdr3_nt: TGTGCCAGCAGTCCCAGACCACTAGCGGGCACCCAAGAGACCCAGTACTTC

j_call: TRBJ1-1
v_call: TRBV6-1
clone_size: NA
d_call: NA
cdr3_aa: CASSEKETVGYEAFF
cdr3_nt: TGTGCCAGCAGTGAAAAGGAGACAGTAGGATATGAAGCTTTCTTT

j_call: TRBJ1-1
v_call: TRBV4-2
clone_size: once
d_call: TRBD1
cdr3_aa: CASSQEGQGAVEAFF
cdr3_nt: TGTGCCAGCAGCCAAGAAGGACAGGGGGCGGTTGAAGCTTTCTTT

j_call: TRBJ2-1
v_call: TRBV7-3
clone_size: once
d_call: NA
cdr3_aa: CASSPGVHNEQFF
cdr3_nt: TGTGCCAGCAGCCCCGGCGTACACAATGAGCAGTTCTTC

j_call: TRBJ1-2
v_call: TRBV5-4
clone_size: NA
d_call: NA
cdr3_aa: CASSLDPTGNYYGYTF
cdr3_nt: TGTGCCAGCAGCCTGGACCCCACAGGGAATTACTATGGCTACACCTTC

j_call: TRBJ1-3
v_call: TRBV19
clone_size: NA
d_call: NA
cdr3_aa: CASVGLGVSGNTIYF
cdr3_nt: TGTGCCAGCGTGGGCCTAGGGGTCTCTGGAAACACCATATATTTT

j_call: TRBJ2-5
v_call: TRBV2
clone_size: NA
d_call: NA
cdr3_aa: CASSEGPRLTSKETQYF
cdr3_nt: TGTGCCAGCAGTGAGGGTCCGAGACTCACTTCCAAAGAGACCCAGTACTTC

j_call: TRBJ1-1
v_call: TRBV19
clone_size: NA
d_call: NA
cdr3_aa: CASSIDRGSAEAFF
cdr3_nt: TGTGCCAGTAGTATAGACAGGGGTTCCGCTGAAGCTTTCTTT

j_call: TRBJ1-2
v_call: TRBV18
clone_size: NA
d_call: TRBD1
cdr3_aa: CASSPGTGGNYGYTF
cdr3_nt: TGTGCCAGCTCACCAGGGACAGGGGGGAACTATGGCTACACCTTC

j_call: TRBJ2-7
v_call: TRBV4-1
clone_size: NA
d_call: TRBD1
cdr3_aa: CASSRYGTGGSYEQYF
cdr3_nt: TGCGCCAGCAGCCGCTACGGGACAGGGGGCTCCTACGAGCAGTACTTC

j_call: TRBJ1-6
v_call: TRBV4-2
clone_size: NA
d_call: TRBD1
cdr3_aa: CASSQEGQGLDSPLHF
cdr3_nt: TGTGCCAGCAGCCAAGAAGGACAGGGGTTGGATTCACCCCTCCACTTT

j_call: TRBJ1-2
v_call: TRBV5-1
clone_size: NA
d_call: NA
cdr3_aa: CASSQKEGGYTF
cdr3_nt: TGCGCCAGCAGCCAAAAGGAGGGGGGCTACACCTTC

j_call: TRBJ1-1
v_call: TRBV30
clone_size: NA
d_call: NA
cdr3_aa: CAWSAGASEAFF
cdr3_nt: TGTGCCTGGAGTGCAGGGGCTTCTGAAGCTTTCTTT

j_call: TRBJ2-7
v_call: TRBV20-1
clone_size: NA
d_call: NA
cdr3_aa: CSAGGREQYF
cdr3_nt: TGCAGTGCGGGGGGGCGGGAGCAGTACTTC

j_call: TRBJ2-2
v_call: TRBV6-5
clone_size: NA
d_call: NA
cdr3_aa: CASSFTLNTGELFF
cdr3_nt: TGTGCCAGCAGCTTCACTTTGAACACCGGGGAGCTGTTTTTT

j_call: TRBJ2-7
v_call: TRBV28
clone_size: once
d_call: NA
cdr3_aa: CASRWGDEQYF
cdr3_nt: TGTGCCAGCAGATGGGGGGACGAGCAGTACTTC

j_call: TRBJ2-1
v_call: TRBV4-1
clone_size: NA
d_call: TRBD2
cdr3_aa: CASSQEGLAGGRDEQFF
cdr3_nt: TGCGCCAGCAGCCAAGAGGGTCTAGCGGGGGGTCGCGATGAGCAGTTCTTC

j_call: TRBJ1-1
v_call: TRBV18
clone_size: once
d_call: NA
cdr3_aa: CASSPRNTPPGGIRLHTEAFF
cdr3_nt: TGTGCCAGCTCACCGAGGAACACCCCTCCAGGTGGCATTCGACTGCATACTGAAGCTTTCTTT

j_call: TRBJ1-5
v_call: TRBV5-6
clone_size: NA
d_call: NA
cdr3_aa: CASSPRENQPQHF
cdr3_nt: TGTGCCAGCAGCCCCCGTGAGAATCAGCCCCAGCATTTT

j_call: TRBJ1-1
v_call: TRBV23-1
clone_size: NA
d_call: TRBD1
cdr3_aa: CASPLTGGNTEAFF
cdr3_nt: TGCGCCAGCCCCTTGACAGGGGGGAACACTGAAGCTTTCTTT

j_call: TRBJ1-2
v_call: TRBV25-1
clone_size: NA
d_call: NA
cdr3_aa: CASSWDGANYGYTF
cdr3_nt: TGTGCCAGCAGTTGGGACGGGGCGAACTATGGCTACACCTTC

j_call: TRBJ1-5
v_call: TRBV5-1
clone_size: NA
d_call: NA
cdr3_aa: CASSLAGKGQPQHF
cdr3_nt: TGCGCCAGCAGCTTGGCAGGGAAAGGACAGCCCCAGCATTTT

j_call: TRBJ1-2
v_call: TRBV6-5
clone_size: NA
d_call: TRBD1
cdr3_aa: CASRAGTASNYGYTF
cdr3_nt: TGTGCCAGCAGGGCCGGGACAGCTAGTAACTATGGCTACACCTTC

j_call: TRBJ1-2
v_call: TRBV7-2
clone_size: NA
d_call: TRBD1
cdr3_aa: CASSPGGTGQGYTF
cdr3_nt: TGTGCCAGCAGCCCCGGAGGGACAGGGCAGGGCTACACCTTC

j_call: TRBJ1-6
v_call: TRBV2
clone_size: NA
d_call: NA
cdr3_aa: CASSPSHYENSPLHF
cdr3_nt: TGTGCCAGCAGTCCGTCACACTACGAAAATTCACCCCTCCACTTT

j_call: TRBJ1-5
v_call: TRBV19
clone_size: few
d_call: TRBD1
cdr3_aa: CASEDRNQPQHF
cdr3_nt: TGTGCCAGCGAGGACAGGAATCAGCCCCAGCATTTT

j_call: TRBJ2-2
v_call: TRBV28
clone_size: NA
d_call: NA
cdr3_aa: CASSPTRANTGELFF
cdr3_nt: TGTGCCAGCAGCCCCACGCGAGCGAACACCGGGGAGCTGTTTTTT

j_call: TRBJ1-5
v_call: TRBV7-9
clone_size: NA
d_call: NA
cdr3_aa: CASSLQGDRDQPQHF
cdr3_nt: TGTGCCAGCAGCTTACAAGGTGATCGAGATCAGCCCCAGCATTTT

j_call: TRBJ1-1
v_call: TRBV5-1
clone_size: NA
d_call: TRBD1
cdr3_aa: CASSPRQGNMNTEAFF
cdr3_nt: TGCGCCAGCAGCCCGAGACAGGGGAACATGAACACTGAAGCTTTCTTT

j_call: TRBJ2-7
v_call: TRBV7-2
clone_size: NA
d_call: NA
cdr3_aa: CASSLSPGSNEQYF
cdr3_nt: TGTGCCAGCAGCTTATCTCCGGGTTCCAACGAGCAGTACTTC

j_call: TRBJ1-5
v_call: TRBV5-1
clone_size: NA
d_call: NA
cdr3_aa: CASSLIKGLGQPQHF
cdr3_nt: TGCGCCAGCAGCTTGATTAAGGGGTTGGGTCAGCCCCAGCATTTT

j_call: TRBJ1-1
v_call: TRBV27
clone_size: NA
d_call: TRBD1
cdr3_aa: CATRPLGQGAWNTEAFF
cdr3_nt: TGTGCCACCAGGCCCCTGGGACAGGGGGCTTGGAACACTGAAGCTTTCTTT

j_call: TRBJ2-1
v_call: TRBV28
clone_size: NA
d_call: NA
cdr3_aa: CASTPRATREQFF
cdr3_nt: TGTGCCAGCACCCCAAGGGCTACCAGGGAGCAGTTCTTC

j_call: TRBJ2-5
v_call: TRBV7-9
clone_size: NA
d_call: NA
cdr3_aa: CASSLGLQETQYF
cdr3_nt: TGTGCCAGCAGCTTAGGCCTTCAAGAGACCCAGTACTTC

j_call: TRBJ2-3
v_call: TRBV7-3
clone_size: once
d_call: NA
cdr3_aa: CASSLLAPTDTQYF
cdr3_nt: TGTGCCAGCAGCTTATTGGCTCCCACAGATACGCAGTATTTT

j_call: TRBJ2-7
v_call: TRBV7-4
clone_size: NA
d_call: NA
cdr3_aa: CASSQSSYEQYF
cdr3_nt: TGTGCCAGCAGCCAGAGCTCCTACGAGCAGTACTTC

j_call: TRBJ2-4
v_call: TRBV12-3/TRBV12-4
clone_size: once
d_call: NA
cdr3_aa: CASSSTKNIQYF
cdr3_nt: TGTGCCAGCAGTTCGACCAAAAACATTCAGTACTTC

j_call: TRBJ2-7
v_call: TRBV2
clone_size: NA
d_call: TRBD1
cdr3_aa: CASSTGTGGYEQYF
cdr3_nt: TGTGCCAGCAGTACCGGGACAGGGGGCTACGAGCAGTACTTC

j_call: TRBJ1-6
v_call: TRBV15
clone_size: NA
d_call: NA
cdr3_aa: CATQGSGNPMGSPLHF
cdr3_nt: TGTGCCACCCAAGGCTCGGGGAACCCTATGGGTTCACCCCTCCACTTT